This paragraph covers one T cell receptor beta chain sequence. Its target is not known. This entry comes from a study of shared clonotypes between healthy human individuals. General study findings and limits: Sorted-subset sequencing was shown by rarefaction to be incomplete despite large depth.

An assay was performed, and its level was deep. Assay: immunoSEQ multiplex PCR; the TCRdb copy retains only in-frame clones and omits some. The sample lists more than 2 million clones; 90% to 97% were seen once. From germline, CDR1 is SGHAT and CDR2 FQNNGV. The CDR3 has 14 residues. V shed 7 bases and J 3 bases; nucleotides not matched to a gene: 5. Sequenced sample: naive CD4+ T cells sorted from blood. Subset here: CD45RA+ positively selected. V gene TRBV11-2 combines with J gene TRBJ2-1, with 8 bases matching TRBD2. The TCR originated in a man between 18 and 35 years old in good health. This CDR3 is CASTPTSGYNEQFF. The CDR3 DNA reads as TGTGCCAGCACCCCCACTAGCGGCTACAATGAGCAGTTCTTC.